The next 18 T cell receptor beta chains were all read from a single sample in a study of graft-versus-host responses after intestinal transplantation. Data came from immunoSEQ multiplex PCR; TCRdb stores just in-frame clones and leaves some out. The sample lists tens of thousands of clones, about 89% occurring once. Their antigen targets remain unknown. Sequencing was performed on unstimulated CD4+ T cells sorted from spleen or lymph node cells, taken before intestinal transplant. The source of these receptors is a human donor who received an intestinal transplant.

The chain has TRBV5-1 and TRBJ2-7, with D perhaps matching TRBD1 (5 bases). Germline CDR1 and CDR2: SGHRS and YFSETQ. The CDR3 length is 14 residues. Deletions cut 0 bases from V and 0 bases from J, with 7 bases between. CDR3 nucleotides: TGCGCCAGCAGCTTGGACAGGAGCTCCTACGAGCAGTACTTC. It yields the protein CASSLDRSSYEQYF.

The chain is built from TRBV6-5 and TRBJ2-7; 8 nucleotides match TRBD1. The length of the CDR3 is 15 residues. V shed 2 bases, J shed 7 bases, and the junction held 10 bases outside the gene matches. Germline V gives CDR1 MNHEY, CDR2 SVGAGI. The CDR3 reads CASSYTPPGGWEQYF. DNA of the CDR3: TGTGCCAGCAGTTACACCCCGCCAGGGGGCTGGGAGCAGTACTTC.

This chain links TRBV2 with TRBJ1-5; D might be TRBD1 (6 bases). The CDR3 has 15 residues. Germline CDR1 is SNHLY and CDR2 is FYNNEI. Trimming took off 6 bases at V and 3 bases at J, with 15 bases between the two ends. The CDR3 region is CASRETGNLNQPQHF. In nucleotides, the CDR3 is TGTGCCAGCAGGGAGACAGGAAACCTCAATCAGCCCCAGCATTTT.

V and J are TRBV28 and TRBJ1-3; D is perhaps TRBD1 (6 bases). Trimming left V 2 bases short and J 0 bases short, with 11 bases between. CDR3 length equals 16 residues. The germline V gene encodes CDR1 MDHEN and CDR2 SYDVKM. The CDR3 is CASSLRDRPSGNTIYF. The CDR3 DNA follows: TGTGCCAGCAGTTTAAGAGACAGGCCCTCTGGAAACACCATATATTTT.

The V call is TRBV9, the J call TRBJ2-1, with a weak D call TRBD1 (6 bases). V was pared by 2 bases and J by 5 bases, with 14 bases between. CDR1 SGDLS and CDR2 YYNGEE come from the germline V gene. CDR3 length equals 15 residues. The CDR3 here is CASSVGGVSHNEQFF. The CDR3 nucleotides read TGTGCCAGCAGCGTTGGGGGCGTTTCGCACAATGAGCAGTTCTTC.

V is TRBV6-6 and J is TRBJ2-5, with 13 bases aligning to TRBD2. Trimming at V came to 6 bases and at J to 5 bases, leaving 9 bases not matched to a gene. The germline V gene has CDR1 MNHNY and CDR2 SVGAGI (reference sequence). This CDR3 has 16 residues. The CDR3 spells CASRDRTSGSRETQYF. The DNA of the CDR3 is TGTGCCAGCAGGGACCGGACTAGCGGGAGTCGGGAGACCCAGTACTTC.

The chain employs TRBV5-1 and TRBJ2-1; the D gene is possibly TRBD2 (5 bases). The V end lost 4 bases, the J end lost 7 bases, and 21 bases lay between the germline ends. This CDR3 is 16 amino acids long. In germline, CDR1 is SGHRS, CDR2 YFSETQ. The CDR3 coding sequence is TGCGCCAGCAGCGGGAGCGTGCTAGGGTCCGGGAATGAGCAGTTCTTC. This sequence encodes CASSGSVLGSGNEQFF.

This clone was found once. This sequence joins TRBV6-6 and TRBJ2-7; maybe TRBD2 (5 bases). Trimming pared 5 bases from V and 3 bases from J, leaving 14 bases between. This CDR3 spans 14 amino acids. The germline CDR1 and CDR2 sequences are MNHNY and SVGAGI (reference sequence). The CDR3 region has the DNA TGTGCCAGCAGTATATCAGCGGCATACTACGAGCAGTACTTC. Translated: CASSISAAYYEQYF.

This chain uses TRBV5-1 with TRBJ2-1; D is perhaps TRBD2 (5 bases). This CDR3 contains 15 residues. V shed 0 bases and J shed 1 base, with 8 bases lying between them. Germline CDR1 and CDR2: SGHRS and YFSETQ. The CDR3 sequence is CASSLVDYSYNEQFF. The CDR3 DNA follows: TGCGCCAGCAGCTTGGTCGACTATTCCTACAATGAGCAGTTCTTC. Full variable domain (remainder filled in from reference TRBV5-1 and TRBJ2-1): KAGVTQTPRYLIKTRGQQVTLSCSPISGHRSVSWYQQTPGQGLQFLFEYFSETQRNKGNFPGRFSGRQFSNSRSEMNVSTLELGDSALYLCASSLVDYSYNEQFFGPGTRLTVL.

This chain links TRBV7-3 with TRBJ2-2; 8 bases line up with TRBD2. The CDR3 totals 15 residues. CDR1 is SGHTA and CDR2 is FQGTGA in the germline V gene. The V and J ends lost 3 bases and 2 bases, in that order; junction bases with no gene match: 2. CDR3 DNA: TGTGCCAGCAGCTTCGGGAGGGCCAACACCGGGGAGCTGTTTTTT. Its protein product is CASSFGRANTGELFF. The complete variable domain, with remaining parts taken from reference TRBV7-3 and TRBJ2-2, reads GAGVSQTPSNKVTEKGKYVELRCDPISGHTALYWYRQSLGQGPEFLIYFQGTGAADDSGLPNDRFFAVRPEGSVSTLKIQRTERGDSAVYLCASSFGRANTGELFFGEGSRLTVL.

The V call is TRBV28, the J call TRBJ2-5; 7 bases are a match to TRBD2. In germline, CDR1 is MDHEN, CDR2 SYDVKM. With 3 bases clipped from V and 1 base from J, the junction kept 8 bases outside the gene matches. The CDR3 runs to 16 residues. The CDR3 loop is CASSFYGGGIQETQYF. The CDR3 DNA sequence: TGTGCCAGCAGTTTTTACGGGGGAGGGATCCAAGAGACCCAGTACTTC.

CDR3 coding DNA: TGTGCCAGCCGCCAACAGGGGGGAGATGGCTACACCTTC. As protein: CASRQQGGDGYTF. This chain links TRBV5-6 with TRBJ1-2; TRBD1 matches at 8 bases. The V gene's germline CDR1 is SGHDT and CDR2 YYEEEE. The CDR3 runs to 13 residues. V dropped 7 bases and J dropped 6; count of bases not matched to a gene: 8. The full variable domain, rest sourced from reference TRBV5-6 and TRBJ1-2, is DAGVTQSPTHLIKTRGQQVTLRCSPKSGHDTVSWYQQALGQGPQFIFQYYEEEERQRGNFPDRFSGHQFPNYSSELNVNALLLGDSALYLCASRQQGGDGYTFGSGTRLTVV.

This chain joins TRBV11-2 and TRBJ2-1; the match to TRBD2 covers 7 bases. CDR3 length: 14 amino acids. V shed 5 bases and J 9 bases; nucleotides not matched to a gene: 10. Germline values: CDR1 SGHAT, CDR2 FQNNGV. The CDR3 here is CASSLGAREGEQFF. CDR3 sequence (DNA): TGTGCCAGCAGCCTAGGGGCCAGGGAGGGTGAGCAGTTCTTC.

This clone came up a few times. This chain links TRBV7-9 with TRBJ1-4, with 8 bases that match TRBD1. J was trimmed by 3 bases and V by 4 bases; bases with no gene match: 4. The CDR3 contains 15 residues. Germline CDR1 reads SEHNR; CDR2 reads FQNEAQ (reference sequence). This CDR3 is CASSSYRGANEKLFF. The CDR3 DNA sequence: TGTGCCAGCAGCTCATACAGGGGGGCTAATGAAAAACTGTTTTTT.

The chain has TRBV30 and TRBJ1-5, with 7 bases matching TRBD1. CDR3 length: 14 residues. Germline V gene data show CDR1 as GTSNPN and CDR2 as SVGIG (reference sequence). V lost 1 base to trimming and J lost 4 bases; unmatched junction nucleotides: 4. The CDR3 loop reads CAWSGQGANQPQHF. The CDR3 DNA follows: TGTGCCTGGAGTGGACAGGGAGCAAATCAGCCCCAGCATTTT.

The V call is TRBV19, the J call TRBJ1-2, with TRBD1 matching 10 bases. CDR3 length: 13 amino acids. J lost 12 bases, V lost 4 bases, and 8 bases had no gene match. The germline V gene has CDR1 LNHDA and CDR2 SQIVND (reference sequence). CDR3 nucleotide sequence: TGTGCCAGTAGTAGGGGACAGGGGCATGAGAACACCTTC. Protein: CASSRGQGHENTF.

This chain connects TRBV14 to TRBJ2-2; D perhaps matches TRBD2 (6 bases). CDR1 is SGHDN, CDR2 FVKESK, per germline. There are 17 residues in the CDR3. V lost 4 bases to trimming and J lost 6 bases, with 21 bases between them. The CDR3 here is CASSLSGGSLYAGELFF. CDR3 DNA sequence: TGTGCCAGCAGCCTCTCCGGGGGTTCGCTGTACGCCGGGGAGCTGTTTTTT.

This rearrangement joins TRBV6-5 to TRBJ2-5; unclear D gene. The CDR3 contains 15 residues. The germline gives CDR1 MNHEY, CDR2 SVGAGI. Trimming cost V 5 bases and J 1 base, with 14 bases left between them. CDR3 in amino acids: CASSPRHLLQETQYF. In DNA, the CDR3 is TGTGCCAGCAGTCCAAGACACCTCCTCCAAGAGACCCAGTACTTC.